The sequence of this T cell receptor (beta chain) was determined in a study of T cells in Graves' hyperthyroidism and ophthalmopathy. This clonotype showed up many times. On the basis of clinical symptoms, serum thyroxine and TRAb, thyroid ultrasound and orbital computed tomography, diagnoses were made. Amplified regions were TCR beta CDR3 sequences from RNA transcripts. The study used the HTBI primer set for a first-round RT-PCR of the TCR CDR3. TCRdb processed the multiplex PCR reads anew with MiXCR; each CDR3 protein has one entry. The sample holds a few hundred thousand distinct CDR3 sequences, about half seen once. The sequenced material came from peripheral blood or thyroid tissue (not recorded which). This sequence was found in a woman aged 18-30 years with Graves' hyperthyroidism.

CDR3 sequence (DNA): TGCGCCAGCAGCTCCGGGACGGAAGCCCTAAGGGAAAAACTGTTTTTT. This translates into CASSSGTEALREKLFF. The genes are TRBV5-1 and TRBJ1-4; tentative D call: TRBD1 (5 bases). In germline, CDR1 is SGHRS, CDR2 YFSETQ. The V end lost 3 bases, the J end lost 8 bases, and 20 bases lay between the germline ends. CDR3 length: 16 amino acids.